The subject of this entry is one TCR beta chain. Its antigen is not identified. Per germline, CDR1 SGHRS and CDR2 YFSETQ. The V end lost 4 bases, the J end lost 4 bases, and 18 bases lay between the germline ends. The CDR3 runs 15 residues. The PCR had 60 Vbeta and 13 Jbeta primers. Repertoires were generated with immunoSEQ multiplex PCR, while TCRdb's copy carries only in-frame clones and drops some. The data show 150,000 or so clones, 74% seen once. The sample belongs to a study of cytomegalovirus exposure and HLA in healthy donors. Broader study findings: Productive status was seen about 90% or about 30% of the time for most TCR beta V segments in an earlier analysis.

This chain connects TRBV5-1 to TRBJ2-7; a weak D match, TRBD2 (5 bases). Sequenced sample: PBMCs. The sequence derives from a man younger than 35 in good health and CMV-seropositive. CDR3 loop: CASSLAIGKGYEQYF. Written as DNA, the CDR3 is TGCGCCAGCAGCCTAGCCATAGGGAAGGGATACGAGCAGTACTTC.